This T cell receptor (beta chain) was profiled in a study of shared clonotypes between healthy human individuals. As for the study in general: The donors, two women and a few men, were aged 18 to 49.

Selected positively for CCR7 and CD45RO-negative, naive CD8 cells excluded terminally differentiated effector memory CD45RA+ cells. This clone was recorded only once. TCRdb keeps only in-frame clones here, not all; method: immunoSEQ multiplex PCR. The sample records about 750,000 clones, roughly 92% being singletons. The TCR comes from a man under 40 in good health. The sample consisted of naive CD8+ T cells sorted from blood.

CDR3 in DNA: TGTGCCAGCAGCTTGGGGCGGGAGGGAGTGGCCAAAAACATTCAGTACTTC. This codes for CASSLGREGVAKNIQYF. V and J are TRBV11-2 and TRBJ2-4; 9 bases are shared with TRBD2. Per germline, CDR1 SGHAT and CDR2 FQNNGV. The trim removed 3 bases at V and 1 base at J, leaving 7 bases unmatched. The CDR3 loop spans 17 amino acids.